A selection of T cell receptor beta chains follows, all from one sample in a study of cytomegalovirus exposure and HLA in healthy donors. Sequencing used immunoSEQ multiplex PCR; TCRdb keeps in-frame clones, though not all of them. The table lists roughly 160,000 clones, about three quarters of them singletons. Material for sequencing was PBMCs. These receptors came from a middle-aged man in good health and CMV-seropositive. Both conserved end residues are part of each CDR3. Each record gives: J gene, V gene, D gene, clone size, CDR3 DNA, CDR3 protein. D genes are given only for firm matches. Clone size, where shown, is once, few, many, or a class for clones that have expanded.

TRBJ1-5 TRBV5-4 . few TGTGCCAGCAGCTTGCAGGGTGGCAATCAGCCCCAGCATTTT CASSLQGGNQPQHF
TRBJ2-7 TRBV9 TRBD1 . TGTGCCAGCAGCGTAAATTCGGGACAGGGTTACGAGCAGTACTTC CASSVNSGQGYEQYF
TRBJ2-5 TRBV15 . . TGTGCCACCAGCAGAGATTTGACTAGACAAGAGACCCAGTACTTC CATSRDLTRQETQYF
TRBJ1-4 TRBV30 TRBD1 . TGTGCCGGCTCCGGGACAGGGGATGAAAAACTGTTTTTT CAGSGTGDEKLFF
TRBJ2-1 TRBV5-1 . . TGCGCCAGCAGCTTGGCCGGTATCCTGGACAATGAGCAGTTCTTC CASSLAGILDNEQFF
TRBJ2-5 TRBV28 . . TGTGCCAGCAGTTTGGCAGGAGGGGCCCAAGAGACCCAGTACTTC CASSLAGGAQETQYF
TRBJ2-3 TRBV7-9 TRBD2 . TGTGCCAGCAGCTTAGCGATAACTAGCGGGAGGGTCATAGATACGCAGTATTTT CASSLAITSGRVIDTQYF
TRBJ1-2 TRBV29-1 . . TGCAGCGTGTTAGAAAGTGGCTACACCTTC CSVLESGYTF
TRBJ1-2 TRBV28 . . TGTGCCAGCATATCACATTATGGCTACACCTTC CASISHYGYTF
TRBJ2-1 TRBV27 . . TGTGCCAGCAGTTTCATAAATCCGGGACACCTGAACAATGAGCAGTTCTTC CASSFINPGHLNNEQFF
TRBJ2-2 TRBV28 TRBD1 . TGTGCCAGCAGTTATGACAGGGCAGGGCTTCCCGGGGAGCTGTTTTTT CASSYDRAGLPGELFF
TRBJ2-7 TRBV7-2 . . TGTGCCAGCAGCTTACAGGGAACGTACGAGCAGTACTTC CASSLQGTYEQYF
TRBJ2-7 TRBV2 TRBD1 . TGTGCCAGCATCCTCCAGGGGGTTGGGTCCTACGAGCAGTACTTC CASILQGVGSYEQYF
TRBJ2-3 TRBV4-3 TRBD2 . TGCGCCAGCAGCCAAGTAGCGGGGGTAAGAGATACGCAGTATTTT CASSQVAGVRDTQYF
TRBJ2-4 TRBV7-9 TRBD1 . TGTGCCAGCAGCCCCAGGGGACAGCCTGCTGTGGCCAAAAACATTCAGTACTTC CASSPRGQPAVAKNIQYF
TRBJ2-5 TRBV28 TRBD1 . TGTGCCAGCAAACGACAGGGAGTGGAGACCCAGTACTTC CASKRQGVETQYF
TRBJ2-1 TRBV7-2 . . TGTGCCAGCAGCCCACGACAGCTCAGATACAATGAGCAGTTCTTC CASSPRQLRYNEQFF
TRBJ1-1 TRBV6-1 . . TGTGCCAGCAGACGGGGACATGGGAACACTGAAGCTTTCTTT CASRRGHGNTEAFF